Each of the 17 T cell receptor beta chains below was sequenced from the same sample in a study of blood T cells in healthy people across ages. Through a sample-barcoded 5' primer and a J-beta primer mix, a second PCR was run for roughly 7 to 12 cycles. MiXCR, applied by TCRdb to the 5' RACE reads, yields one record per CDR3 protein. The data show hundreds of thousands of distinct CDR3 sequences, 52% seen once. Sample: blood. These receptors all stem from a woman at least 80 years old in good health.

This clonotype was observed a single time. The genes are TRBV20-1 and TRBJ2-1; possibly TRBD2 for D (7 bases). The CDR3 extends over 14 amino acids. V lost 3 bases, J lost 4 bases, and 13 bases lay in between. CDR1 and CDR2 (germline): DFQATT, SNEGSKA (reference sequence). The CDR3 spells CSARAGALYNEQFF. Written as DNA, the CDR3 is TGCAGTGCTAGGGCGGGGGCCTTGTACAATGAGCAGTTCTTC.

This clonotype came up many times. V usage is TRBV28 and J usage is TRBJ2-1; no reliable D call. Germline CDR1 and CDR2: MDHEN and SYDVKM. The CDR3 loop spans 15 amino acids. The V end lost 1 base, the J end lost 3 bases, and 10 bases lay between the germline ends. Here the CDR3 reads CASSLLAVGYNEQFF. The CDR3 nucleotides read TGTGCCAGCAGTTTATTGGCTGTCGGCTACAATGAGCAGTTCTTC.

This clonotype came up a few times. The CDR3 DNA sequence: TGCGCCAGCAGCGATCACAATACGCAGTATTTT. Its translation is CASSDHNTQYF. J is TRBJ2-3 and V is TRBV5-1; D ambiguous. Per the germline V gene, CDR1 is SGHRS and CDR2 is YFSETQ. The CDR3 has 11 residues. Trimming cost V 4 bases and J 7 bases, with 7 bases left between them.

This clonotype was recorded at least ten times. J is TRBJ2-1 and V is TRBV7-3, with a weak D call TRBD1 (5 bases). The CDR3 has 17 residues. Germline V gives CDR1 SGHTA, CDR2 FQGTGA. Trimming stripped 0 bases from V and 1 base from J, with 13 bases between. The CDR3 bases are TGTGCCAGCAGCTTAACTGGGGCCAGGCCATCCTACAATGAGCAGTTCTTC. Protein sequence: CASSLTGARPSYNEQFF.

The chain joins TRBV6-6 to TRBJ2-5; D is unresolved. The V end lost 4 bases, the J end lost 5 bases, and 8 bases lay between the germline ends. The CDR3 runs to 12 residues. Germline-derived CDR1 and CDR2 are MNHNY and SVGAGI (reference sequence). The CDR3 region has the DNA TGTGCCAGCAGTTGCTCGTCCGAGACCCAGTACTTC. Translating gives CASSCSSETQYF.

Note on this clonotype: Being one base from a much bigger clone, this may be a read error. The DNA of the CDR3 is TGTGCCAGCAGCAAACTAGTGCCGCAAGAGACCCAGTACTTC. Protein: CASSKLVPQETQYF. The rearrangement uses TRBV7-2 and TRBJ2-5; D may be TRBD2 (5 bases). The CDR3 length is 14 residues. The germline V gene has CDR1 SGHTA and CDR2 FQGNSA. V was pared by 5 bases and J by 2 bases, with 12 bases between.

The V call is TRBV7-9, the J call TRBJ1-2; 10 positions match TRBD1. Losses at the gene ends were 4 bases for V and 2 bases for J; bases not matched to a gene: 1. The germline CDR1 and CDR2 sequences are SEHNR and FQNEAQ (reference sequence). The CDR3 totals 14 residues. This CDR3 reads CASSSTGGNYGYTF. The CDR3, as DNA: TGTGCCAGCAGCTCGACAGGGGGCAACTATGGCTACACCTTC. Together with reference TRBV7-9 and TRBJ1-2, the CDR3 gives the full variable domain: DTGVSQNPRHKITKRGQNVTFRCDPISEHNRLYWYRQTLGQGPEFLTYFQNEAQLEKSRLLSDRFSAERPKGSFSTLEIQRTEQGDSAMYLCASSSTGGNYGYTFGSGTRLTVV.

The chain couples TRBV3-1 to TRBJ2-1; D ambiguous. The CDR3 runs 15 residues. V gave up 0 bases and J gave up 4 bases, with 10 bases separating them. Germline V gives CDR1 LGHDT, CDR2 YNNKEL (reference sequence). Here the CDR3 DNA reads TGTGCCAGCAGCCAAGATATAAACAGTTACAATGAGCAGTTCTTC. Translation gives CASSQDINSYNEQFF.

The rearrangement uses TRBV7-3 and TRBJ2-1; D is perhaps TRBD1 (6 bases). The CDR3 is made up of 15 amino acids. Germline CDR1 reads SGHTA; CDR2 reads FQGTGA. The germline V and J ends were trimmed by 5 bases and 5 bases, with 16 bases remaining between them. Here the CDR3 reads CASSADRILDNEQFF. The CDR3 DNA sequence: TGTGCCAGCAGCGCCGACAGGATCCTCGACAATGAGCAGTTCTTC.

Only a few counts were recorded for this clonotype. V gene TRBV29-1 combines with J gene TRBJ1-1, with D tentatively TRBD1 (6 bases). The CDR3 extends over 12 amino acids. The V gene's germline CDR1 is SQVTM and CDR2 ANQGSEA. The V end lost 4 bases, the J end lost 3 bases, and 9 bases lay between the germline ends. CDR3: CSVVQGYTEAFF. CDR3 in DNA: TGCAGCGTTGTACAGGGTTACACTGAAGCTTTCTTT.

The CDR3 DNA reads as TGCGCCAGCAGCTTTGGGACTTCCCGTGGGGATACGCAGTATTTT. Amino acids: CASSFGTSRGDTQYF. The chain carries TRBV5-1 and TRBJ2-3, with D perhaps TRBD2 (6 bases). This CDR3 has 15 amino acids. Germline V CDR1 and CDR2: SGHRS, YFSETQ. V lost 2 bases and J 6 bases, leaving 16 bases between the germline ends.

This clonotype showed up just a few times. The rearrangement uses TRBV20-1 and TRBJ2-1; TRBD1 matches 8 bases. Trimming removed 2 bases from V and 5 bases from J; junction bases left unmatched: 11. Germline assignment: CDR1 DFQATT and CDR2 SNEGSKA (reference sequence). This CDR3 has 16 residues. In nucleotides, the CDR3 is TGCAGTGCTAGATCCCCGGGACAGGTACTTGACAATGAGCAGTTCTTC. Translated: CSARSPGQVLDNEQFF.

This clonotype was seen a few times. J is TRBJ2-5 and V is TRBV29-1; D ambiguous. The V gene lost 4 bases and the J gene lost 4 bases, with 13 bases spanning the gap. Germline lookup yields CDR1 SQVTM and CDR2 ANQGSEA. The CDR3 covers 13 residues. CDR3: CSVGLEWGETQYF. Written as DNA, the CDR3 is TGCAGCGTTGGGTTAGAGTGGGGAGAGACCCAGTACTTC. The full variable domain, completed using reference TRBV29-1 and TRBJ2-5, is SAVISQKPSRDICQRGTSLTIQCQVDSQVTMMFWYRQQPGQSLTLIATANQGSEATYESGFVIDKFPISRPNLTFSTLTVSNMSPEDSSIYLCSVGLEWGETQYFGPGTRLLVL.

This rearrangement joins TRBV12-3 or TRBV12-4 to TRBJ1-3; D gene uncertain. Trimming removed 6 bases from V and 4 bases from J, with 7 bases in between. This CDR3 region has 12 residues. In DNA, the CDR3 is TGTGCCAGCAGGATACAGGGAAACACCATATATTTT. This translates into CASRIQGNTIYF.

Worth noting for this clonotype: The junction departs from germline at one end; a sequencing error may be responsible. The rearrangement joins TRBV4-2 to TRBJ2-1, with TRBD2 matching over 10 bases. The CDR3 totals 16 residues. Germline CDR1 and CDR2: LGHNA and YNFKEQ. The CDR3 nucleotides are TGTACCAGCAGCCAACCCCTAGCGGGAGTCATGAATGAGCAGTTCTTC. It codes for CTSSQPLAGVMNEQFF.

The V and J genes are TRBV5-1 and TRBJ1-5, with D maybe TRBD1 (5 bases). Germline V gene lookup returns CDR1 SGHRS and CDR2 YFSETQ. V lost 3 bases and J lost 1, with 8 bases in between. The CDR3 covers 14 residues. The chain's CDR3 is CASSWDGSNQPQHF. The CDR3 bases are TGCGCCAGCAGCTGGGACGGGAGCAATCAGCCCCAGCATTTT. Using reference TRBV5-1 and TRBJ1-5 for the parts outside the CDR3, the full variable domain is KAGVTQTPRYLIKTRGQQVTLSCSPISGHRSVSWYQQTPGQGLQFLFEYFSETQRNKGNFPGRFSGRQFSNSRSEMNVSTLELGDSALYLCASSWDGSNQPQHFGDGTRLSIL.

The rearrangement uses TRBV9 and TRBJ2-1; 8 bases line up with TRBD1. The CDR3 has 16 amino acids. J lost 13 bases, V lost 3 bases, and 18 bases had no gene match. The germline V gene has CDR1 SGDLS and CDR2 YYNGEE. The CDR3 sequence: CASSAGQGRLQETQFF. The CDR3, as DNA: TGTGCCAGCAGCGCAGGACAGGGTCGGCTCCAAGAGACCCAGTTCTTC.